This entry features one TCR beta chain sequence. These data originate in a study of PD-1 and CTLA-4 blockade in melanoma. Trimming shortened V by 4 bases and J by 2 bases, and 6 bases separated the two germline ends. CDR1 and CDR2 (germline): KGHSH, LQKENI. The CDR3 extends over 14 amino acids. Using immunoSEQ multiplex PCR, the repertoire was profiled, and TCRdb retains in-frame clones only, with some absent. The data show almost 30,000 clones, approximately 88% seen once. Source: CD8+ T cells from peripheral blood, taken before anti-PD-1 treatment. This TCR was recovered from a human donor with melanoma. The chain couples TRBV18 to TRBJ2-6; D remains ambiguous. CDR3 nucleotide sequence: TGTGCCAGCTCACTTTCGACTGGGGCCAACGTCCTGACTTTC. Its protein product is CASSLSTGANVLTF.